These 15 T cell receptor beta chains came from one sample sequenced in a study of blood T cell repertoires in COVID-19. Generated by immunoSEQ multiplex PCR, the TCRdb table keeps only in-frame clones and is missing some. The repertoire has tens of thousands of clones, around 90% of them found once; the top ten carry roughly 15%. Sequences were obtained from peripheral blood. Receptors were obtained from a male donor with acute or convalescent COVID-19.

J is TRBJ2-7 and V is TRBV18; possible D gene TRBD2, 6 bases. CDR1 and CDR2 (germline): KGHSH, LQKENI. V was shortened by 3 bases and J by 4 bases, with 7 bases between the two germline ends. This CDR3 has 12 residues. CDR3 sequence: CASSPGGYEQYF. For the CDR3, the DNA is TGTGCCAGCTCACCGGGGGGATACGAGCAGTACTTC.

J is TRBJ1-1 and V is TRBV5-1; D not resolved. CDR1 and CDR2 from the germline V gene are SGHRS and YFSETQ. This CDR3 contains 13 residues. V gave up 5 bases and J gave up 7 bases, with 15 bases separating them. The CDR3 DNA reads as TGCGCCAGCAGTCCCGGCGGTGAGGTTGAAGCTTTCTTT. Amino acid sequence: CASSPGGEVEAFF.

This clone occurred once. The rearrangement joins TRBV6-5 to TRBJ1-2; TRBD1 agrees at 9 bases. CDR3 size: 14 residues. Germline V gene sequence: CDR1 MNHEY, CDR2 SVGAGI. The junction had 5 bases not matched to a gene; V was cut back by 2 bases and J by 7 bases. CDR3 sequence: CASSYGDRGSGYTF. CDR3 DNA sequence: TGTGCCAGCAGTTACGGTGACAGGGGGTCTGGCTACACCTTC.

V usage is TRBV19 and J usage is TRBJ1-2; 7 bases map to TRBD1. CDR3 length: 15 amino acids. The germline V gene has CDR1 LNHDA and CDR2 SQIVND (reference sequence). The trim removed 4 bases at V and 6 bases at J, leaving 11 bases unmatched. The CDR3 nucleotides are TGTGCCAGTAGTACACAAGGAGGGGGCGATGATGGCTACACCTTC. Its translation: CASSTQGGGDDGYTF.

The rearrangement links TRBV7-9 to TRBJ1-4; perhaps TRBD1 as D (6 bases). This CDR3 region has 14 residues. Trimming left V 2 bases short and J 8 bases short, with 12 bases between. The germline CDR1 and CDR2 sequences are SEHNR and FQNEAQ (reference sequence). The CDR3 nucleotides are TGTGCCAGCAGCTTAAACACAGGGTGGGAAAAACTGTTTTTT. It codes for CASSLNTGWEKLFF.

J is TRBJ2-7 and V is TRBV2; TRBD1 agrees at 9 bases. V lost 7 bases, J lost 12 bases, and 7 bases stayed unmatched. The CDR3 consists of 11 residues. The V gene's germline CDR1 is SNHLY and CDR2 FYNNEI. The DNA for the CDR3 is TGTGCCAGCAATACACAGGGGGCCGGGTACTTC. It is translated as CASNTQGAGYF.

The chain couples TRBV6-5 to TRBJ2-3, with D perhaps matching TRBD2 (7 bases). V was cut by 7 bases and J by 7 bases, with 15 bases left in between. Looked up from germline, CDR1 is MNHEY and CDR2 is SVGAGI. The CDR3 spans 13 residues. As DNA, the CDR3 is TGTGCCAGCATGGAGGGGGGGCCGAATACGCAGTATTTT. This translates into CASMEGGPNTQYF.

Of note for this clone: Within the sample, other DNA sequences also encode this same CDR3. The chain combines TRBV7-9 with TRBJ1-2; the D is unclear. Trimming left V 1 base short and J 4 bases short, with 7 bases between. Germline values: CDR1 SEHNR, CDR2 FQNEAQ (reference sequence). The CDR3 extends over 13 amino acids. The CDR3 here is CASSLGQFYGYTF. CDR3 in DNA: TGTGCCAGCAGCTTAGGGCAGTTCTATGGCTACACCTTC. Supplemented by reference TRBV7-9 and TRBJ1-2, the full variable domain reads DTGVSQNPRHKITKRGQNVTFRCDPISEHNRLYWYRQTLGQGPEFLTYFQNEAQLEKSRLLSDRFSAERPKGSFSTLEIQRTEQGDSAMYLCASSLGQFYGYTFGSGTRLTVV.

This chain uses TRBV7-9 with TRBJ2-5, with D possibly TRBD2 on 9 matching bases. CDR3 length: 18 residues. Trimming cost V 6 bases and J 5 bases, with 28 bases left between them. Germline CDR1 reads SEHNR; CDR2 reads FQNEAQ (reference sequence). CDR3 loop: CASSLPGGVAGAQETQYF. As DNA, the CDR3 is TGTGCCAGCAGTCTACCAGGGGGCGTAGCGGGGGCCCAGGAGACCCAGTACTTC. The whole variable domain, remainder taken from reference TRBV7-9 and TRBJ2-5, is DTGVSQNPRHKITKRGQNVTFRCDPISEHNRLYWYRQTLGQGPEFLTYFQNEAQLEKSRLLSDRFSAERPKGSFSTLEIQRTEQGDSAMYLCASSLPGGVAGAQETQYFGPGTRLLVL.

The chain carries TRBV3-1 (or the pseudogene TRBV3-2) and TRBJ2-1; 7 bases match TRBD2. The V segment lost 7 bases and the J segment 2 bases; nucleotides outside the gene matches: 5. The CDR3 loop spans 14 amino acids. From germline, CDR1 is LGHDT and CDR2 YNNKEL (reference sequence). In nucleotides, the CDR3 is TGTGCCAGCACCGCAAGCGGGGCCTACAATGAGCAGTTCTTC. Protein: CASTASGAYNEQFF.

The count of this clone is one. The chain employs TRBV3-1 (or the pseudogene TRBV3-2) and TRBJ1-5, with unresolved D. CDR1 and CDR2 from the germline V gene are LGHDT and YNNKEL (reference sequence). The CDR3 totals 15 residues. Trimming removed 0 bases at V and 4 bases at J, with 10 bases between. The CDR3 region is CASSQDSKSNQPQHF. In DNA, the CDR3 is TGTGCCAGCAGCCAAGATAGCAAGTCAAATCAGCCCCAGCATTTT.

The V gene is TRBV6-5, the J gene TRBJ1-5; 7 nucleotides line up with TRBD1. Germline loops: CDR1 MNHEY, CDR2 SVGAGI. The trim removed 7 bases at V and 6 bases at J, leaving 9 bases unmatched. The CDR3 contains 14 residues. The CDR3 sequence: CASTQGGLGQPQHF. The CDR3 DNA reads as TGTGCCAGCACGCAGGGGGGATTGGGTCAGCCCCAGCATTTT.

This chain links TRBV11-2 with TRBJ2-7; D possibly corresponds to TRBD1 (6 bases). Germline CDR1 and CDR2: SGHAT and FQNNGV. Trimming took off 5 bases at V and 1 base at J, with 9 bases between the two ends. The CDR3 has 13 residues. The CDR3 here is CASSPGHSYEQYF. The CDR3 DNA reads TGTGCCAGCAGCCCGGGACATTCCTACGAGCAGTACTTC.

The chain employs TRBV19 and TRBJ1-6, with D uncertain. V was trimmed by 3 bases and J by 7 bases, leaving 10 bases between them. The germline V gene encodes CDR1 LNHDA and CDR2 SQIVND (reference sequence). The CDR3 loop spans 14 amino acids. CDR3 sequence reads: CASSMIAPNSPLHF. The CDR3 nucleotides read TGTGCCAGTAGTATGATAGCGCCCAATTCACCCCTCCACTTT.

The CDR3 protein is CASSLDRGGSGSGNTIYF. The DNA for the CDR3 is TGTGCCAGCAGCTTAGACAGGGGAGGTTCAGGCTCTGGAAACACCATATATTTT. V is TRBV7-2 and J is TRBJ1-3; 7 bases agree with TRBD1. The CDR3 is 18 amino acids. Germline CDR1 SGHTA, CDR2 FQGNSA. The V segment lost 1 base and the J segment 0 bases; nucleotides outside the gene matches: 9.